The T cell receptor (beta chain) described here comes from a study of cytomegalovirus exposure and HLA in healthy donors. Concerning this clone itself: Antigen specificity is unknown.

J was trimmed by 4 bases and V by 1 base; bases with no gene match: 7. Germline assignment: CDR1 KGHSH and CDR2 LQKENI. The CDR3 contains 16 residues. Donors in the study were healthy people who gave bone marrow. Sampled while nominally healthy, donors likely had unrecorded immune exposures. The PCR employed 60 Vbeta primers together with 13 Jbeta primers. Libraries were prepared by immunoSEQ multiplex PCR; TCRdb keeps only in-frame clonotypes and omits some of them. The sample lists approximately 200,000 clones, almost 80% occurring once. Study results and limitations: A missense variant in DCLRE1C was later tied to TCR beta V- and J-gene trimming. In a later analysis, several top co-occurrence clusters appeared linked to parvovirus B19, influenza, CMV and Epstein-Barr virus.

The TCR was taken from a man younger than 30 in good health and CMV-seronegative. The J gene is TRBJ2-3, the V gene TRBV18; 8 bases align to TRBD2. Sequenced material: PBMCs. The CDR3 sequence is CASSPLHAGGADTQYF. The CDR3 DNA reads as TGTGCCAGCTCACCACTGCACGCGGGGGGTGCAGATACGCAGTATTTT. The full variable domain, with the rest looked up from reference TRBV18 and TRBJ2-3, is NAGVMQNPRHLVRRRGQEARLRCSPMKGHSHVYWYRQLPEEGLKFMVYLQKENIIDESGMPKERFSAEFPKEGPSILRIQQVVRGDSAAYFCASSPLHAGGADTQYFGPGTRLTVL.